The clone carrying this T cell receptor beta chain was observed many times. Each participant's cohort was designated according to participant-reported clinical history. These data originate in a study of blood T cell repertoires in COVID-19. Looking at the study overall: Sources were T cells, B-cell-depleted T cells, or PBMCs; the material itself was cDNA or gDNA.

The CDR3 is 15 residues long. CDR1 LNHDA and CDR2 SQIVND come from the germline V gene (reference sequence). Trimming shortened V by 5 bases and J by 0 bases, and 11 bases separated the two germline ends. Produced via immunoSEQ multiplex PCR; TCRdb's table is partial and in-frame only. The sample contains more than 250,000 clones, roughly 86% of which appear only once. Sequenced sample: PBMCs or T cells enriched from blood (not recorded which). The genes are TRBV19 and TRBJ1-5; perhaps TRBD1 as D (5 bases). The clonotype was recovered from a woman under 30 who had recovered from COVID-19. CDR3 DNA: TGTGCCAGTAGTCCCAGACAGTTTAGCAATCAGCCCCAGCATTTT. Its protein product is CASSPRQFSNQPQHF.